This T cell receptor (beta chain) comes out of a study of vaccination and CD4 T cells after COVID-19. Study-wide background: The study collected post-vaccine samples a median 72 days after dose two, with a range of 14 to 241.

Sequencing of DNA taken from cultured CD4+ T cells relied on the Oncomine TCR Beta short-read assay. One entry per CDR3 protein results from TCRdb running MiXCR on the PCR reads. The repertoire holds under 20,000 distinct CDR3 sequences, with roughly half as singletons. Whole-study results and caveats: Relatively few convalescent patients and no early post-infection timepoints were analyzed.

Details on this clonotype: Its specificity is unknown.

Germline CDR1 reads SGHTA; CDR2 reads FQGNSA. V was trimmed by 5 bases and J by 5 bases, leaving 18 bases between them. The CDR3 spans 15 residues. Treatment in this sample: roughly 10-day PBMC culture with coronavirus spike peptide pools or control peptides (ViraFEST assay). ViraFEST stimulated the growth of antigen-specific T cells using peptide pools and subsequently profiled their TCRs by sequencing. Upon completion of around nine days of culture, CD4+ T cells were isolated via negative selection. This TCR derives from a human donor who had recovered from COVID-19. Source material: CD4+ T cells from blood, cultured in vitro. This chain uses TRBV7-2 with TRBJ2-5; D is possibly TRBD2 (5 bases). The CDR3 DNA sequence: TGTGCCAGCAGCCCCCGGGGAGCAGGCGTCGAGACCCAGTACTTC. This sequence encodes CASSPRGAGVETQYF.